Below, 21 T cell receptor beta chains from the same sample are listed, as sequenced in a study of blood T cell repertoires in COVID-19. Some clones are missing from TCRdb's copy, which holds only in-frame ones; the method was immunoSEQ multiplex PCR. The sample gives about 260,000 clones, almost 85% of which show up once; under 2% is in the top ten. Sequencing was done on a sample of peripheral blood. Every receptor here comes from a woman aged 80 or over with acute or convalescent COVID-19.

This chain connects TRBV6-5 to TRBJ1-1, with D hard to call. CDR3 length: 13 amino acids. Germline loops: CDR1 MNHEY, CDR2 SVGAGI. Trimming pared 6 bases from V and 4 bases from J, leaving 12 bases between. CDR3 sequence (DNA): TGTGCCAGCAGGGTGATGGCCCTCACTGAAGCTTTCTTT. It is translated as CASRVMALTEAFF.

This sequence joins TRBV6-5 and TRBJ2-3; 11 nucleotides agree with TRBD2. Germline CDR1 reads MNHEY; CDR2 reads SVGAGI. CDR3 length equals 14 residues. V lost 7 bases and J lost 2; bases outside the gene matches: 2. Written as DNA, the CDR3 is TGTGCCAGCACGACTAGCGGGATCACAGATACGCAGTATTTT. Translation: CASTTSGITDTQYF.

This rearrangement joins TRBV6-5 to TRBJ1-2; D uncertain. Germline V gene lookup returns CDR1 MNHEY and CDR2 SVGAGI. V was shortened by 2 bases and J by 4 bases, with 8 bases between the two germline ends. CDR3 length: 13 amino acids. The CDR3 nucleotides read TGTGCCAGCAGTTACGACGGCGGCTATGGCTACACCTTC. Translation: CASSYDGGYGYTF.

This chain links TRBV6-1 with TRBJ1-4, with TRBD1 as a possible D gene (5 bases). Germline CDR1 MNHNS, CDR2 SASEGT. The CDR3 consists of 15 residues. V was shortened by 2 bases and J by 0 bases, with 7 bases between the two germline ends. Written as DNA, the CDR3 is TGTGCCAGCAGTGAATGGGGGGCAACTAATGAAAAACTGTTTTTT. Translated: CASSEWGATNEKLFF.

CDR3 bases: TGTGCCAGCATCTTCCAACGGGACGGGGAGCTGTTTTTT. Its translation is CASIFQRDGELFF. The chain joins TRBV5-6 to TRBJ2-2; D is perhaps TRBD2 (5 bases). The CDR3 contains 13 residues. Trimming left V 6 bases short and J 7 bases short, with 13 bases between. Germline values: CDR1 SGHDT, CDR2 YYEEEE.

V and J are TRBV9 and TRBJ2-2, with TRBD1 as a possible D gene (6 bases). The germline V and J ends were trimmed by 7 bases and 5 bases, with 12 bases remaining between them. Germline V gene data show CDR1 as SGDLS and CDR2 as YYNGEE. This CDR3 has 13 amino acids. DNA for the CDR3: TGTGCCAGCGGACTCAGGGGAACCGGGGAGCTGTTTTTT. Amino acids: CASGLRGTGELFF.

The chain carries TRBV27 and TRBJ1-6; D is unclear. CDR3 size: 18 residues. The germline V gene has CDR1 MNHEY and CDR2 SMNVEV (reference sequence). V lost 3 bases and J lost 0, with 15 bases in between. The CDR3 sequence: CASSFRQRLSSYNSPLHF. The CDR3 coding sequence is TGTGCCAGCAGTTTTAGGCAGAGACTGAGCTCCTATAATTCACCCCTCCACTTT.

The J gene is TRBJ2-7, the V gene TRBV28, with TRBD2 matching 16 bases. CDR3 length: 18 residues. V lost 5 bases, J lost 6 bases, and 13 bases stayed unmatched. Germline assignment: CDR1 MDHEN and CDR2 SYDVKM. CDR3 loop: CASSQEGTSGRAAGEQYF. In DNA, the CDR3 is TGTGCCAGCAGTCAAGAGGGGACTAGCGGGAGGGCGGCGGGCGAGCAGTACTTC.

The rearrangement links TRBV7-8 to TRBJ1-3, with 8 nucleotides matching TRBD1. CDR3 length equals 17 residues. Germline loops: CDR1 SGHVS, CDR2 FQNEAQ. V shed 5 bases and J 0 bases; nucleotides not matched to a gene: 9. The CDR3, as DNA: TGTGCCAGCAGCGTGCAACCGGGACAGGTCTCTGGAAACACCATATATTTT. Its protein is CASSVQPGQVSGNTIYF.

This clone was recorded only once. The chain is built from TRBV5-1 and TRBJ1-1; D not certain. Trimming cost V 3 bases and J 1 base, with 7 bases left between them. The germline CDR1 and CDR2 sequences are SGHRS and YFSETQ. This CDR3 has 13 residues. The CDR3 nucleotides are TGCGCCAGCAGCTCACAGAGGAACACTGAAGCTTTCTTT. Protein: CASSSQRNTEAFF.

V usage is TRBV5-1 and J usage is TRBJ2-3, with TRBD2 identical over 14 bases. V was pared by 4 bases and J by 7 bases, with 11 bases of the junction left unmatched. CDR1 and CDR2 (germline): SGHRS, YFSETQ. The CDR3 contains 17 residues. CDR3 in amino acids: CASSDLTSGGAINTQYF. For the CDR3, the DNA is TGCGCCAGCAGCGACCTGACTAGCGGGGGGGCCATAAATACGCAGTATTTT. The variable domain in full, with the rest retrieved from reference TRBV5-1 and TRBJ2-3, is KAGVTQTPRYLIKTRGQQVTLSCSPISGHRSVSWYQQTPGQGLQFLFEYFSETQRNKGNFPGRFSGRQFSNSRSEMNVSTLELGDSALYLCASSDLTSGGAINTQYFGPGTRLTVL.

J is TRBJ1-3 and V is TRBV5-1, with a weak D call TRBD1 (5 bases). Trimming shortened V by 3 bases and J by 1 base, and 14 bases separated the two germline ends. The CDR3 is 16 amino acids. Germline CDR1 reads SGHRS; CDR2 reads YFSETQ. The CDR3 loop is CASSWGLGLSGNTIYF. CDR3 in DNA: TGCGCCAGCAGCTGGGGCTTGGGGCTATCTGGAAACACCATATATTTT.

The chain uses TRBV6-5 and TRBJ2-5; 7 positions agree with TRBD2. The junction had 3 bases not matched to a gene; V was cut back by 5 bases and J by 3 bases. The length of the CDR3 is 13 residues. CDR1 and CDR2 (germline): MNHEY, SVGAGI. The CDR3, as DNA: TGTGCCAGCAGTCTAGCGGTGGAAGAGACCCAGTACTTC. This codes for CASSLAVEETQYF.

CDR3 bases: TGCGCCAGCAGCTGGGCCCCTCGAGAGAACTATGGCTACACCTTC. The encoded protein is CASSWAPRENYGYTF. The chain is built from TRBV5-1 and TRBJ1-2; D is undetermined. Germline V gene data show CDR1 as SGHRS and CDR2 as YFSETQ. The CDR3 is made up of 15 amino acids. V shed 3 bases and J shed 2 bases, with 14 bases lying between them. The variable domain in full, with the rest retrieved from reference TRBV5-1 and TRBJ1-2, is KAGVTQTPRYLIKTRGQQVTLSCSPISGHRSVSWYQQTPGQGLQFLFEYFSETQRNKGNFPGRFSGRQFSNSRSEMNVSTLELGDSALYLCASSWAPRENYGYTFGSGTRLTVV.

The table lists this clone with many counts. V gene TRBV11-1 combines with J gene TRBJ2-5; a weak D match, TRBD2 (6 bases). The germline V and J ends were trimmed by 4 bases and 4 bases, with 13 bases remaining between them. CDR1 SGHAT and CDR2 FQDESV come from the germline V gene (reference sequence). CDR3 size: 14 residues. CDR3 sequence reads: CASSSETRRETQYF. CDR3 DNA sequence: TGTGCCAGCAGCTCCGAGACTAGACGAGAGACCCAGTACTTC.

The CDR3 protein is CASSLGMRQGIYQETQYF. The CDR3 coding sequence is TGTGCCAGCAGCTTAGGAATGAGACAGGGGATATACCAAGAGACCCAGTACTTC. The chain couples TRBV7-2 to TRBJ2-5; 8 bases map to TRBD1. This CDR3 has 18 amino acids. The germline V gene has CDR1 SGHTA and CDR2 FQGNSA. V lost 1 base to trimming and J lost 0 bases; unmatched junction nucleotides: 10.

V is TRBV4-3 and J is TRBJ1-2; TRBD1 agrees at 7 bases. The CDR3 runs 17 residues. V shed 2 bases and J 4 bases; nucleotides not matched to a gene: 13. The germline CDR1 and CDR2 sequences are LGHNA and YSLEER. CDR3 in DNA: TGCGCCAGCAGCCAAAGGACCGGGACAGCGGTCGGCTATGGCTACACCTTC. Translation gives CASSQRTGTAVGYGYTF.

Here the CDR3 DNA reads TGTGCCAGCAGTCCTAGACAGCCGACAATAACTGAAGCTTTCTTT. Translating gives CASSPRQPTITEAFF. The chain joins TRBV28 to TRBJ1-1; the D gene is possibly TRBD1 (5 bases). The CDR3 is 15 amino acids. Trimming stripped 5 bases from V and 5 bases from J, with 18 bases between. CDR1 and CDR2 from the germline V gene are MDHEN and SYDVKM.

This clone occurred many times. The CDR3 DNA reads as TGTGCCAGCAGCTTGACTAGCGGGAGTTACGAGCAGTACTTC. This translates into CASSLTSGSYEQYF. V and J are TRBV9 and TRBJ2-7, with TRBD2 matching over 12 bases. The CDR3 has 14 amino acids. Per the germline V gene, CDR1 is SGDLS and CDR2 is YYNGEE. With 4 bases clipped from V and 4 bases from J, the junction kept 3 bases outside the gene matches.

This chain joins TRBV5-6 and TRBJ2-7, with 11 bases that match TRBD1. Per germline, CDR1 SGHDT and CDR2 YYEEEE. The CDR3 consists of 12 residues. J was trimmed by 10 bases and V by 5 bases; bases with no gene match: 5. CDR3 sequence: CASRQDRGRQYF. DNA of the CDR3: TGTGCCAGCAGACAGGACAGGGGGCGTCAGTACTTC.

About this clone: Other DNA sequences in this specimen translate into the identical CDR3. This sequence joins TRBV7-9 and TRBJ1-1; TRBD1 matches 7 bases. CDR3 length: 15 amino acids. V gave up 5 bases and J gave up 1 base; unmatched junction bases: 7. Germline CDR1 and CDR2: SEHNR and FQNEAQ (reference sequence). The CDR3 DNA sequence: TGTGCCAGCAGCCCTCGGACAGGAACGAACACTGAAGCTTTCTTT. Protein sequence: CASSPRTGTNTEAFF.